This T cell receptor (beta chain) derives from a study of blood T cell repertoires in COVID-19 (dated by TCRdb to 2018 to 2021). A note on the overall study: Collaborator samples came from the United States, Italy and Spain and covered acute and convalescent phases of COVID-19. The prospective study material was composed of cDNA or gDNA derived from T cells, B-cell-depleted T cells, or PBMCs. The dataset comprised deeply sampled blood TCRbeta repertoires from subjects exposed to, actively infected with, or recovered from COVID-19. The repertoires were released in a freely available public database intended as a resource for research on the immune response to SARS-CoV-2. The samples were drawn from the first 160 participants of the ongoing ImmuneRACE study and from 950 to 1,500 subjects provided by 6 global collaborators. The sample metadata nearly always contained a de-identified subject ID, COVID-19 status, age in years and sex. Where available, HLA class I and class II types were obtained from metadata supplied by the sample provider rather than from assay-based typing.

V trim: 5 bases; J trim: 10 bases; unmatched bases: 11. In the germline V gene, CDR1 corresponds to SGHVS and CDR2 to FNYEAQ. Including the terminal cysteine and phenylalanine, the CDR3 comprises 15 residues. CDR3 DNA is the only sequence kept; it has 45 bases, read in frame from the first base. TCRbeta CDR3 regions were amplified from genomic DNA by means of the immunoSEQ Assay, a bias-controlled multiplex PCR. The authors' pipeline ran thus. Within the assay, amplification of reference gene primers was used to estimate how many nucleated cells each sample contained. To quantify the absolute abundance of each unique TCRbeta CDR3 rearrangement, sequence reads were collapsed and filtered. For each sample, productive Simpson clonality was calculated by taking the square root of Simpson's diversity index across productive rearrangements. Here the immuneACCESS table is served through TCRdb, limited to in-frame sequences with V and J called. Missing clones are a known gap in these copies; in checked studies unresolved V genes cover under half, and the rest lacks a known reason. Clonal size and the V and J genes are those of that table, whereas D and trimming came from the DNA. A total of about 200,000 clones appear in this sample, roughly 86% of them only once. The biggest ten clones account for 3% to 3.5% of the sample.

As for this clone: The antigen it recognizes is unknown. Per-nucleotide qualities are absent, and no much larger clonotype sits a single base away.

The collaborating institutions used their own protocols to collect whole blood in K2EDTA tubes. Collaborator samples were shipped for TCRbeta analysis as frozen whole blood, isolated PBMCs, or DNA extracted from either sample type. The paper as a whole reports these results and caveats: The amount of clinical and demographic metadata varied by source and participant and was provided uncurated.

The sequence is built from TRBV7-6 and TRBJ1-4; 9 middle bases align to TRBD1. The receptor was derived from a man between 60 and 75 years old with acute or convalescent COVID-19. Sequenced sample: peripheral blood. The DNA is TGTGCCAGCAGCACCCAAACAGGGGGCTTAGGAAAACTGTTTTTT. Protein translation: CASSTQTGGLGKLFF.